The 26 T cell receptor beta chains listed next were all sequenced from one sample in a study of blood T cell repertoires in COVID-19. Assay: immunoSEQ multiplex PCR; the TCRdb copy retains only in-frame clones and omits some. Altogether some 150,000 clones are present, 85% to 90% being singletons, with the ten largest covering approximately 9.9%. Sequences were obtained from peripheral blood. All receptors derive from a woman over 75 with acute or convalescent COVID-19.

J is TRBJ1-5 and V is TRBV7-9, with TRBD1 matching 7 bases. The germline gives CDR1 SEHNR, CDR2 FQNEAQ (reference sequence). V shed 5 bases and J 7 bases; nucleotides not matched to a gene: 5. The CDR3 loop spans 13 amino acids. CDR3 in amino acids: CASSQDRSQPQHF. The CDR3 DNA sequence: TGTGCCAGCAGCCAGGACAGGAGCCAGCCCCAGCATTTT.

V is TRBV7-2 and J is TRBJ1-3; a possible D gene is TRBD1 (6 bases). The CDR3 loop spans 16 amino acids. Trimming took 5 bases from V and 1 from J, leaving 15 bases between them. Per the germline V gene, CDR1 is SGHTA and CDR2 is FQGNSA. The CDR3 DNA is TGTGCCAGCAGCCTTAATTACAGGGAATCTGGAAACACCATATATTTT. Residues: CASSLNYRESGNTIYF.

The chain couples TRBV7-2 to TRBJ1-1; 9 bases map to TRBD1. From germline, CDR1 is SGHTA and CDR2 FQGNSA. CDR3 length: 15 amino acids. V dropped 4 bases and J dropped 4; count of bases not matched to a gene: 7. The CDR3 DNA is TGTGCCAGCAGCTCCTGGACAGGGGCCCTCACTGAAGCTTTCTTT. It translates to CASSSWTGALTEAFF.

The genes are TRBV7-2 and TRBJ1-3; D perhaps matches TRBD1 (5 bases). V lost 0 bases to trimming and J lost 0 bases, with 9 bases between them. The CDR3 length is 16 residues. Germline loops: CDR1 SGHTA, CDR2 FQGNSA. The CDR3 nucleotides are TGTGCCAGCAGCTTAGCTCGACAGAGCTCTGGAAACACCATATATTTT. It specifies CASSLARQSSGNTIYF.

This clone was seen only once. Other DNA sequences from this sample encode an identical CDR3 as well. In DNA form, the CDR3 reads TGTGCCAGCAGAGGACAGGCCCTTAACTATGGCTACACCTTC. Protein product: CASRGQALNYGYTF. The chain couples TRBV6-5 to TRBJ1-2; 7 bases match TRBD1. From germline, CDR1 is MNHEY and CDR2 SVGAGI. The trim removed 6 bases at V and 1 base at J, leaving 5 bases unmatched. The CDR3 length is 14 residues.

This clone appeared once. The CDR3 DNA is TGTGCCAGTACCAAAAGCAACACCGGGATTCGAGAGACCCAGTACTTC. This translates into CASTKSNTGIRETQYF. The chain links TRBV19 to TRBJ2-5; D possibly corresponds to TRBD2 (5 bases). Trimming shortened V by 7 bases and J by 4 bases, and 22 bases separated the two germline ends. Germline V gene sequence: CDR1 LNHDA, CDR2 SQIVND (reference sequence). CDR3 size: 16 residues.

This chain links TRBV19 with TRBJ1-2; D is possibly TRBD1 (5 bases). This CDR3 has 14 residues. CDR1 is LNHDA and CDR2 is SQIVND in the germline V gene (reference sequence). V was trimmed by 4 bases and J by 9 bases, leaving 18 bases between them. CDR3: CASSTTDTMVRYTF. CDR3 sequence (DNA): TGTGCCAGTAGTACGACAGATACTATGGTGCGCTACACCTTC.

The chain couples TRBV5-1 to TRBJ1-6; 8 bases are a match to TRBD1. Germline CDR1 is SGHRS and CDR2 is YFSETQ. V was pared by 0 bases and J by 6 bases, with 2 bases of the junction left unmatched. This CDR3 has 15 residues. Here the CDR3 DNA reads TGCGCCAGCAGCTTGGGACAGGGGTTTAATTCACCCCTCCACTTT. Protein sequence: CASSLGQGFNSPLHF. The variable domain in full, completed from reference TRBV5-1 and TRBJ1-6, reads KAGVTQTPRYLIKTRGQQVTLSCSPISGHRSVSWYQQTPGQGLQFLFEYFSETQRNKGNFPGRFSGRQFSNSRSEMNVSTLELGDSALYLCASSLGQGFNSPLHFGNGTRLTVT.

The chain uses TRBV5-1 and TRBJ2-7; TRBD2 matches at 9 bases. The V and J ends lost 3 bases and 2 bases, in that order; junction bases with no gene match: 6. The length of the CDR3 is 15 residues. CDR1 SGHRS and CDR2 YFSETQ come from the germline V gene. The CDR3 sequence is CASSSYGGGAYEQYF. The CDR3 region has the DNA TGCGCCAGCAGCTCATACGGCGGGGGGGCCTACGAGCAGTACTTC.

This chain joins TRBV5-1 and TRBJ2-4; tentative D call: TRBD2 (6 bases). The V end lost 0 bases, the J end lost 5 bases, and 9 bases lay between the germline ends. This CDR3 has 14 residues. Looked up from germline, CDR1 is SGHRS and CDR2 is YFSETQ. The CDR3 DNA sequence: TGCGCCAGCAGCTTGGTTGGCGGGGAAAACATTCAGTACTTC. As protein: CASSLVGGENIQYF.

On this clone: The same CDR3 can be traced to other DNA sequences in this sample. The CDR3 DNA sequence: TGTGCCAGTAGTATAGGACAGGGGTACACTGAAGCTTTCTTT. Its protein product is CASSIGQGYTEAFF. The V call is TRBV19, the J call TRBJ1-1; 8 bases match TRBD1. The CDR3 runs to 14 residues. Germline CDR1 is LNHDA and CDR2 is SQIVND (reference sequence). Trimming removed 1 base from V and 3 bases from J; junction bases left unmatched: 1.

The chain couples TRBV5-1 to TRBJ2-7; 7 bases are a match to TRBD1. CDR3 size: 15 residues. CDR1 and CDR2 (germline): SGHRS, YFSETQ. V was pared by 4 bases and J by 0 bases, with 7 bases of the junction left unmatched. CDR3 sequence: CASSLEGAYSYEQYF. CDR3 nucleotides: TGCGCCAGCAGCCTCGAGGGGGCCTACTCCTACGAGCAGTACTTC. Based on the CDR3 plus reference TRBV5-1 and TRBJ2-7, the full variable domain is KAGVTQTPRYLIKTRGQQVTLSCSPISGHRSVSWYQQTPGQGLQFLFEYFSETQRNKGNFPGRFSGRQFSNSRSEMNVSTLELGDSALYLCASSLEGAYSYEQYFGPGTRLTVT.

The chain joins TRBV2 to TRBJ2-7; 8 nucleotides agree with TRBD1. The CDR3 is 15 residues long. Losses at the gene ends were 6 bases for V and 2 bases for J; bases not matched to a gene: 9. Germline V lookup: CDR1 SNHLY, CDR2 FYNNEI. The CDR3 protein is CASRVGQGPTYEQYF. CDR3 sequence (DNA): TGTGCCAGCAGGGTAGGACAGGGTCCAACCTACGAGCAGTACTTC.

In its sample, this clone was seen once. The chain employs TRBV6-5 and TRBJ1-1; 8 bases map to TRBD1. V shed 5 bases and J 1 base; nucleotides not matched to a gene: 6. Looked up from germline, CDR1 is MNHEY and CDR2 is SVGAGI. The CDR3 length is 15 residues. The chain's CDR3 is CASSPRQGWNTEAFF. CDR3 DNA sequence: TGTGCCAGCAGTCCACGACAGGGGTGGAACACTGAAGCTTTCTTT.

The chain couples TRBV30 to TRBJ1-2; a weak D match, TRBD1 (6 bases). Deletions cut 3 bases from V and 2 bases from J, with 16 bases between. Germline V gene sequence: CDR1 GTSNPN, CDR2 SVGIG (reference sequence). This CDR3 has 15 amino acids. The CDR3 nucleotides read TGTGCCTGGAGGCCCCAGGGGCTCCTGAACTATGGCTACACCTTC. This translates into CAWRPQGLLNYGYTF.

The V and J genes are TRBV14 and TRBJ1-4; D not resolved. Germline V CDR1 and CDR2: SGHDN, FVKESK. V gave up 4 bases and J gave up 7 bases, with 10 bases separating them. The CDR3 loop spans 13 amino acids. The CDR3 protein is CASSPRVGEKLFF. CDR3 nucleotide sequence: TGTGCCAGCAGCCCCCGAGTTGGTGAAAAACTGTTTTTT.

This clone was picked up one time. Here the CDR3 reads CASSPWGGRGITEAFF. CDR3 sequence (DNA): TGTGCCAGCTCACCATGGGGCGGCAGGGGAATCACTGAAGCTTTCTTT. The V call is TRBV18, the J call TRBJ1-1; D might be TRBD1 (6 bases). With 2 bases removed from V and 4 bases from J, the gap between germline ends came to 17 bases. Germline-derived CDR1 and CDR2 are KGHSH and LQKENI. The CDR3 sequence is 16 residues long.

The chain carries TRBV6-2 or TRBV6-3 and TRBJ1-1; TRBD1 aligns across 9 bases. The ends lost 6 bases at V and 3 bases at J; junction bases unmatched: 5. The CDR3 spans 14 residues. Germline values: CDR1 MNHEY, CDR2 SVGEGT. The CDR3, as DNA: TGTGCCAGCAGCCTACAGGGGGCTTACACTGAAGCTTTCTTT. Its protein is CASSLQGAYTEAFF.

The CDR3 reads CASSLRSGALQETQYF. The DNA of the CDR3 is TGTGCCAGCAGCTTGAGGAGCGGGGCACTACAAGAGACCCAGTACTTC. The chain has TRBV5-6 and TRBJ2-5, with 7 bases matching TRBD2. With 1 base clipped from V and 2 bases from J, the junction kept 8 bases outside the gene matches. Germline loops: CDR1 SGHDT, CDR2 YYEEEE. The CDR3 spans 16 residues.

The CDR3 sequence: CASSTPGHYNSPLHF. For the CDR3, the DNA is TGTGCCAGCAGCACACCGGGACATTATAATTCACCCCTCCACTTT. This sequence joins TRBV5-4 and TRBJ1-6; D is possibly TRBD1 (6 bases). The CDR3 runs to 15 residues. From germline, CDR1 is SGHNT and CDR2 YYREEE (reference sequence). V was trimmed by 4 bases and J by 4 bases, leaving 12 bases between them.

The chain combines TRBV30 with TRBJ1-6; D might be TRBD1 (5 bases). The V and J ends lost 0 bases and 10 bases respectively, with 13 bases between them. CDR3 length: 14 amino acids. Germline V CDR1 and CDR2: GTSNPN, SVGIG (reference sequence). Here the CDR3 reads CAWSVPAGKSPLHF. CDR3 DNA: TGTGCCTGGAGTGTACCGGCAGGGAAGTCACCCCTCCACTTT.

The genes are TRBV12-3 or TRBV12-4 and TRBJ1-2, with a possible D match to TRBD1 (5 bases). The V end lost 8 bases, the J end lost 5 bases, and 12 bases lay between the germline ends. The CDR3 runs to 12 residues. As DNA, the CDR3 is TGTGCCAGCTGGGGGAGGGATTATGGCTACACCTTC. Translating it yields CASWGRDYGYTF.

The CDR3 sequence: CASSQHRGPNEKLFF. The DNA for the CDR3 is TGTGCCAGCAGCCAACACAGGGGGCCTAATGAAAAACTGTTTTTT. The rearrangement joins TRBV14 to TRBJ1-4, with TRBD1 matching 9 bases. This CDR3 has 15 amino acids. The germline V gene encodes CDR1 SGHDN and CDR2 FVKESK. V was pared by 2 bases and J by 3 bases, with 1 base of the junction left unmatched.

The V call is TRBV6-6, the J call TRBJ1-5; D remains ambiguous. The germline V gene has CDR1 MNHNY and CDR2 SVGAGI (reference sequence). This CDR3 has 15 amino acids. With 4 bases removed from V and 7 bases from J, the gap between germline ends came to 17 bases. The CDR3 sequence is CASSLWAGVQQPQHF. The DNA of the CDR3 is TGTGCCAGCAGTTTATGGGCCGGCGTTCAGCAGCCCCAGCATTTT.

This clone was recorded once. The CDR3 loop reads CASTVSSGNTIYF. For the CDR3, the DNA is TGTGCCAGCACCGTGAGCTCTGGAAACACCATATATTTT. This rearrangement joins TRBV12-3 or TRBV12-4 to TRBJ1-3, with D unresolved. CDR3 length equals 13 residues. The V and J ends lost 7 bases and 0 bases respectively, with 7 bases between them.

This chain links TRBV19 with TRBJ1-4, with TRBD1 identical over 7 bases. CDR1 is LNHDA and CDR2 is SQIVND in the germline V gene (reference sequence). There are 15 residues in the CDR3. Germline trimming cut 5 bases from V and 5 bases from J; bases unmatched to any gene: 8. CDR3 residues: CASSPRTGENEKLFF. CDR3 nucleotide sequence: TGTGCCAGTAGTCCGAGGACAGGCGAAAATGAAAAACTGTTTTTT.